This passage covers 7 T cell receptor beta chains from one sample sequenced in a study of response to subunit inactivated influenza vaccine. TCRdb re-derived calls from the RT-PCR reads in MiXCR, one entry per CDR3 protein. The repertoire holds hundreds of thousands of distinct CDR3 sequences, with around 15% as singletons. Material: PBMCs from blood, obtained less than 15 days before vaccination. The source is a man between 45 and 60 years old who received an inactivated influenza vaccine.

The chain combines TRBV7-3 with TRBJ2-7; 9 bases line up with TRBD2. The CDR3 is made up of 15 amino acids. Per germline, CDR1 SGHTA and CDR2 FQGTGA. The V segment lost 2 bases and the J segment 5 bases; nucleotides outside the gene matches: 7. DNA for the CDR3: TGTGCCAGCAGCTTATTGGTTAGCGGGAGCCACGAGCAGTACTTC. Amino acid sequence: CASSLLVSGSHEQYF.

This clonotype was observed a few times. The rearrangement uses TRBV10-2 and TRBJ2-2, with D hard to call. This CDR3 comprises 15 residues. CDR1 and CDR2 (germline): WSHSY, SAAADI. The V end was cut by 2 bases, the J end by 1 base, with 8 bases between. The CDR3 DNA reads TGCGCCAGCAGTGAGGGCCATGTGAACACCGGGGAGCTGTTTTTT. It is translated as CASSEGHVNTGELFF.

This clonotype occurred a few times. The chain combines TRBV7-8 with TRBJ2-3; D is possibly TRBD1 or TRBD2 (6 bases each). Germline V CDR1 and CDR2: SGHVS, FQNEAQ. The CDR3 runs 18 residues. V was clipped by 4 bases and J by 2 bases, with 22 bases between them. The chain's CDR3 is CASSSSLDGGTYTDTQYF. As DNA, the CDR3 is TGTGCCAGCAGCTCCTCCTTGGATGGGGGGACATACACAGATACGCAGTATTTT.

Only a few counts were recorded for this clonotype. The chain uses TRBV20-1 and TRBJ1-4; TRBD1 aligns across 8 bases. Germline V lookup: CDR1 DFQATT, CDR2 SNEGSKA (reference sequence). The V gene end was trimmed by 5 bases and the J gene end by 0 bases; junction bases not matched to a gene: 11. This CDR3 has 17 residues. The CDR3 DNA is TGCAGTGCTTGGTCCGGACAGGGTTACGCAACTAATGAAAAACTGTTTTTT. Encoded protein: CSAWSGQGYATNEKLFF.

The chain links TRBV4-1 to TRBJ2-1, with TRBD2 identical over 10 bases. Germline loops: CDR1 MGHRA, CDR2 YSYEKL. The length of the CDR3 is 18 residues. V was pared by 2 bases and J by 7 bases, with 14 bases of the junction left unmatched. CDR3 sequence: CASSQSGVGSGRTNEQFF. CDR3 DNA: TGCGCCAGCAGCCAATCCGGGGTCGGTAGCGGGAGGACGAATGAGCAGTTCTTC.

Ten or more counts support this clonotype. The V gene is TRBV29-1, the J gene TRBJ2-2; D gene uncertain. Trimming removed 2 bases from V and 1 base from J, with 8 bases in between. This CDR3 region has 14 residues. The germline CDR1 and CDR2 sequences are SQVTM and ANQGSEA. The chain's CDR3 is CSVENAMNTGELFF. CDR3 coding DNA: TGCAGCGTTGAAAATGCGATGAACACCGGGGAGCTGTTTTTT.

V and J are TRBV14 and TRBJ1-3; D is ambiguous. CDR1 is SGHDN, CDR2 FVKESK, per germline. The CDR3 is made up of 17 amino acids. Trimming removed 1 base from V and 3 bases from J, with 16 bases in between. CDR3 in amino acids: CASSQARRVIVGNTIYF. The CDR3 DNA reads TGTGCCAGCAGCCAAGCCCGTCGGGTCATTGTTGGAAACACCATATATTTT.